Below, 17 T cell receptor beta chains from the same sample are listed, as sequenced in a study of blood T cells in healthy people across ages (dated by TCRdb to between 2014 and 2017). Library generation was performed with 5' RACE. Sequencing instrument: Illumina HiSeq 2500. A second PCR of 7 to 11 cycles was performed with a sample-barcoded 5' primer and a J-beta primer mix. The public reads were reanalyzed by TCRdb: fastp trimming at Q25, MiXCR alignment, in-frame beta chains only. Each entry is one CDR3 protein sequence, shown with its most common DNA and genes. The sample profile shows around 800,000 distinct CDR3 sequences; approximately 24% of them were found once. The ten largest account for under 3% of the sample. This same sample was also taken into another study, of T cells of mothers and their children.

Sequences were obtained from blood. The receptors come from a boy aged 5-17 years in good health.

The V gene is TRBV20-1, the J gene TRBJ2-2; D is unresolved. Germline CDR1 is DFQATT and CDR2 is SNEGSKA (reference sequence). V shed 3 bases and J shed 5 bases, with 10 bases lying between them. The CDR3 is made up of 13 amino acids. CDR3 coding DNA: TGCAGTGCTAGCGAGTTTAAAACCGGGGAGCTGTTTTTT. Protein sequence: CSASEFKTGELFF.

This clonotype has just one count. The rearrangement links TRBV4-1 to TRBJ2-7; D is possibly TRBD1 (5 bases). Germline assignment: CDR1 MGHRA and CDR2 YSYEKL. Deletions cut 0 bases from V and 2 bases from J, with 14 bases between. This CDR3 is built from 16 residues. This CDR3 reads CASSQERTRTPYEQYF. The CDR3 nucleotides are TGCGCCAGCAGCCAAGAGCGGACACGGACCCCCTACGAGCAGTACTTC.

The CDR3 sequence: CASSFLAVAETQYF. The CDR3 DNA reads TGTGCCAGCAGCTTCTTAGCTGTGGCAGAGACCCAGTACTTC. V is TRBV7-2 and J is TRBJ2-5, with unresolved D. Per the germline V gene, CDR1 is SGHTA and CDR2 is FQGNSA. Deletions cut 3 bases from V and 4 bases from J, with 12 bases between. The CDR3 length is 14 residues.

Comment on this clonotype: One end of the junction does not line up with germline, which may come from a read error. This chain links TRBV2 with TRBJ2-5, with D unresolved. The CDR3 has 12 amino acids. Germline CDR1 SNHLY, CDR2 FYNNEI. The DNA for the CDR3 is TGTGCCAGCAGGGCCCGAGTAGCTTCCGAAAACTTC. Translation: CASRARVASENF. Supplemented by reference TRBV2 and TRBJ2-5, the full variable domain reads EPEVTQTPSHQVTQMGQEVILRCVPISNHLYFYWYRQILGQKVEFLVSFYNNEISEKSEIFDDQFSVERPDGSNFTLKIRSTKLEDSAMYFCASRARVASENFGPGTRLLVL.

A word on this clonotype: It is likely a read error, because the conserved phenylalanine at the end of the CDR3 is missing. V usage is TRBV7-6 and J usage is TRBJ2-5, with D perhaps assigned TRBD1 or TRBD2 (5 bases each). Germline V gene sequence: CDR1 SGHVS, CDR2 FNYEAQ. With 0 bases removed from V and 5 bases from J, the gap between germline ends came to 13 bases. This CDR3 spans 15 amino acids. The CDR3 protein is CASSLAWSGTETQYY. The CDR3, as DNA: TGTGCCAGCAGCTTAGCATGGTCCGGGACGGAGACCCAGTACTAC.

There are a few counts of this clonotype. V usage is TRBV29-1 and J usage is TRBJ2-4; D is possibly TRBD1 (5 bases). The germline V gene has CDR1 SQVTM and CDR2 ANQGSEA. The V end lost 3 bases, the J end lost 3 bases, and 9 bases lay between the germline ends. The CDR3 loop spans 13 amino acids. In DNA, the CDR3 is TGCAGCGTTGACGACAGTCGCAAAAACATTCAGTACTTC. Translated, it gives CSVDDSRKNIQYF.

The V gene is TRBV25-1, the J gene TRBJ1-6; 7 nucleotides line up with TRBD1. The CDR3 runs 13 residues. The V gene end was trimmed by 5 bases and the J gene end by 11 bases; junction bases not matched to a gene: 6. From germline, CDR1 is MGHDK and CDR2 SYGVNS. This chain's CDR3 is CASSFTGVAPLHF. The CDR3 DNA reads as TGTGCCAGCAGTTTTACAGGGGTTGCACCCCTCCACTTT.

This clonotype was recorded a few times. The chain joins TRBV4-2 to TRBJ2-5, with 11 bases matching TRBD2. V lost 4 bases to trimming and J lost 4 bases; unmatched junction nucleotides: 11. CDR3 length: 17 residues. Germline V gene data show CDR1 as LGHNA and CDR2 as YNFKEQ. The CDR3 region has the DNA TGTGCCAGCAGCCGACTTAGCGGGGGGGCGATTAGAGAGACCCAGTACTTC. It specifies CASSRLSGGAIRETQYF.

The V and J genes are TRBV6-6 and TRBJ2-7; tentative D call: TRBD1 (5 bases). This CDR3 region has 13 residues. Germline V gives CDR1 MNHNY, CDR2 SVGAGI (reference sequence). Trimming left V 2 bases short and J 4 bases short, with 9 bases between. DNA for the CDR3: TGTGCCAGCAGTTACGGGGCACCATACGAGCAGTACTTC. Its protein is CASSYGAPYEQYF.

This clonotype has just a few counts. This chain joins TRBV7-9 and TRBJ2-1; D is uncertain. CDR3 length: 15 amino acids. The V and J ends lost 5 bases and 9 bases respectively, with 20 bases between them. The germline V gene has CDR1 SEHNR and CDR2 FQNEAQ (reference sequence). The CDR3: CASSHSRKGSSEQFF. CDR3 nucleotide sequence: TGTGCCAGCAGCCATTCCCGGAAGGGATCAAGTGAGCAGTTCTTC.

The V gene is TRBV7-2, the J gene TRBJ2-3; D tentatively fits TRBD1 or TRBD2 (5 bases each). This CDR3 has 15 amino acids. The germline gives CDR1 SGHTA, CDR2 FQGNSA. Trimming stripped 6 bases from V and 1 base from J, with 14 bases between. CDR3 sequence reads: CASSGTARGTDTQYF. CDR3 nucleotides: TGTGCCAGCAGTGGGACGGCGCGCGGCACAGATACGCAGTATTTT.

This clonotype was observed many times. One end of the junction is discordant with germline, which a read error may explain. CDR3 nucleotides: TGTGCCAGCAGCTTAGGTGGAGCCTCCTACGAGCAGTACTTC. Translated, it gives CASSLGGASYEQYF. This chain uses TRBV5-1 with TRBJ2-7; no firm D call. Germline CDR1 and CDR2: SGHRS and YFSETQ. The CDR3 has 14 residues.

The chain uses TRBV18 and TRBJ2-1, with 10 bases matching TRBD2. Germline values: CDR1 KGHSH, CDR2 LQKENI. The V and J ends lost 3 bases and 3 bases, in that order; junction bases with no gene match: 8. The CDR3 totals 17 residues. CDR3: CASSPPLLAGSYNEQFF. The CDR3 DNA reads TGTGCCAGCTCACCGCCCCTACTAGCGGGGAGCTACAATGAGCAGTTCTTC. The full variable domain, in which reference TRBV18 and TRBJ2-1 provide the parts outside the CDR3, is NAGVMQNPRHLVRRRGQEARLRCSPMKGHSHVYWYRQLPEEGLKFMVYLQKENIIDESGMPKERFSAEFPKEGPSILRIQQVVRGDSAAYFCASSPPLLAGSYNEQFFGPGTRLTVL.

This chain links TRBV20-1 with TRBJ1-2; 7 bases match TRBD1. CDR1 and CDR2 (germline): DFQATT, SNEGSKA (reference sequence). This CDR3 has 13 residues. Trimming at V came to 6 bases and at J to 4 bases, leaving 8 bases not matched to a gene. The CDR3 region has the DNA TGCAGTGCCAACGACAGGGTGGGCTATGGCTACACCTTC. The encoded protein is CSANDRVGYGYTF.

The CDR3 DNA reads as TGCAGCGTTGAAGATCTCAGGGGTGGAGAGCAGTACTTC. Protein product: CSVEDLRGGEQYF. The V and J genes are TRBV29-1 and TRBJ2-7, with D possibly matching TRBD1 (6 bases). CDR1 is SQVTM and CDR2 is ANQGSEA in the germline V gene. V was pared by 0 bases and J by 7 bases, with 13 bases between. This CDR3 region has 13 residues.

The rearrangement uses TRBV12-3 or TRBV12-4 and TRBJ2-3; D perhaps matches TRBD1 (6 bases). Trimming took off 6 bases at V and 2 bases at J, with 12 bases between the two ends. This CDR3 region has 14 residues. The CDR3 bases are TGTGCCAGCAGCTTGGACAGCCTCACAGATACGCAGTATTTT. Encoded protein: CASSLDSLTDTQYF.

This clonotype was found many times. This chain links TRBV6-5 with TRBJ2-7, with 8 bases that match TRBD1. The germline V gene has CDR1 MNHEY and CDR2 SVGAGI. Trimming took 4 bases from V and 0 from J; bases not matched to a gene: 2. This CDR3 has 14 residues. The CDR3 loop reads CASSFGQGSYEQYF. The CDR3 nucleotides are TGTGCCAGCAGTTTTGGACAGGGCTCCTACGAGCAGTACTTC.